This T cell receptor (beta chain) was sequenced in a study of blood T cell repertoires in COVID-19 (dated by TCRdb to about 2020). Turning to the overall study: Samples from collaborators originated in the United States, Italy and Spain and spanned both the acute and convalescent phases of COVID-19. The prospective study material was composed of cDNA or gDNA derived from T cells, B-cell-depleted T cells, or PBMCs. Deeply sampled blood TCRbeta repertoires from subjects exposed to, actively infected with, or recovered from COVID-19 were included in the dataset. The repertoires were released in a freely available public database meant as a resource for research on the immune response to SARS-CoV-2. Samples were obtained from the ongoing ImmuneRACE study (first 160 participants) and from 1,254 subjects provided by 6 global collaborators. Sample metadata almost always included a de-identified subject ID, COVID-19 status, age in years and sex. HLA class I and class II types, where available, came from metadata supplied by the sample provider rather than from assay-based typing.

Participants in the prospective study were enrolled through a virtual design, were aged 18 to 89 years, and lived in some 24 United States geographic areas. In the prospective study, cohorts were assigned on the basis of participant-reported clinical history obtained from a screening survey and a study questionnaire. In the prospective study, whole blood, serum and a nasopharyngeal or oropharyngeal swab were collected from each participant by mobile phlebotomists. Additional blood draws and questionnaires over an approximately 2-month period could optionally be provided by prospective study participants. Blood samples from the prospective study were shipped frozen or at room temperature prior to DNA extraction. General conclusions and limits of the study: The amount of clinical and demographic metadata varied by source and participant and was provided uncurated.

The immunoSEQ Assay, a bias-controlled multiplex PCR, was used to amplify TCRbeta CDR3 regions from genomic DNA. As for how the authors treated the data: Within the assay, amplification of reference gene primers was used to estimate how many nucleated cells each sample contained. To quantify the absolute abundance of each unique TCRbeta CDR3 rearrangement, sequence reads were collapsed and filtered. For each sample, productive Simpson clonality was calculated as the square root of Simpson's diversity index across productive rearrangements. TCRdb provides this immuneACCESS table in a form limited to in-frame rearrangements. Some clones are lacking; in checked studies, under half of them reflect an unresolved V gene, and why the rest are absent is not known. V, J and clone size were drawn from that table, and D and trimming were deduced from the DNA. In all, the sample holds 250,000 or so clones, and 90% of those were seen once. The leading ten clones occupy about 4% of the sample.

The trim is 5 bases for V and 5 bases for J, with a gap of 16 bases between the germline ends. The CDR3 goes from the cysteine to the phenylalanine over 14 residues. Only CDR3 DNA remains: 42 bases, in frame from the first base. CDR1 and CDR2 (SGHAT, FQDESV) derive from the germline V gene (reference sequence). Details on this clone: Its antigen specificity is not known. Base qualities are missing; no much larger clone stands one base away.

The chain is assembled from TRBV11-1 and TRBJ2-7; TRBD2 is a possible D gene, resting on 5 matching bases. This sequence originates from a woman aged 25 to 45 with acute COVID-19. The sequenced sample consisted of PBMCs or T cells enriched from blood (not recorded which). The CDR3 reads as follows: CASSVSVLSNEQYF. The DNA is as follows: TGTGCCAGCAGCGTTAGCGTCCTTTCCAACGAGCAGTACTTC.